This TCR beta chain was documented in a study of T cells in Graves' hyperthyroidism and ophthalmopathy. As to this clonotype: The antigen remains undetermined.

The study left out patients who had uncontrolled infection, other autoimmune disease, pregnancy or lactation. Clinicians diagnosed patients from clinical symptoms, serum thyroxine and TRAb, thyroid ultrasound and orbital computed tomography. The study's findings and limits: Blood shared most expanded thyroid clonotypes above 0.001. Classification by a 13 V-J model distinguished ophthalmopathy from stable hyperthyroidism.

Amplification targeted TCR beta CDR3 regions from RNA transcripts. The HTBI primer set served for first-round RT-PCR of the TCR CDR3. Each CDR3 protein is one row after TCRdb ran MiXCR on the multiplex PCR reads. Of around 600,000 distinct CDR3 sequences in the sample, 40% to 55% were seen once. The receptor was isolated from an adult man with Graves' disease, either hyperthyroidism or ophthalmopathy (not recorded which). The sample consisted of peripheral blood or thyroid tissue (not recorded which).

CDR3 sequence (DNA): TGTGCCAGCAGTTCGTACGGATTCCGACCCCAAGAGACCCAGTACTTC. This translates into CASSSYGFRPQETQYF. V usage is TRBV11-2 and J usage is TRBJ2-5, with D hard to call. Germline V CDR1 and CDR2: SGHAT, FQNNGV. The V and J ends lost 6 bases and 1 base respectively, with 18 bases between them. CDR3 length equals 16 residues.